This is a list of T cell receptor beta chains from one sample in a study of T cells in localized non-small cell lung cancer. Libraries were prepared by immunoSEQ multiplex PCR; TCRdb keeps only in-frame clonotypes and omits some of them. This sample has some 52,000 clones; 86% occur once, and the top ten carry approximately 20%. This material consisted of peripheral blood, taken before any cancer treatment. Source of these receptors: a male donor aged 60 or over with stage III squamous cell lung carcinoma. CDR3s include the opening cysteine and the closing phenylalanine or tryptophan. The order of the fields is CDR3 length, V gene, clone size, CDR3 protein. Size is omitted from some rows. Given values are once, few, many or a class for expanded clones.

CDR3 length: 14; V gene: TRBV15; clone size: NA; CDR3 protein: CATSRTATNEKLFF
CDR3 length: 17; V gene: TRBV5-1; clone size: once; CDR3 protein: CASSFGPSGTTYNEQFF
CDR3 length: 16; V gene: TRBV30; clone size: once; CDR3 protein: CAWSHLSSGGADEQYF
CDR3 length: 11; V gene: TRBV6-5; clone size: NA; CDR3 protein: CASSYLWEQFF
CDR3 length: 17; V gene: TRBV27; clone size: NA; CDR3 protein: CASSLTGRGASKNIQYF
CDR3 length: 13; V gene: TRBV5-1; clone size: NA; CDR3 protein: CASSPDANTEAFF
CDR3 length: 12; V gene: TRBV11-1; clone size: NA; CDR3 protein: CASSPRNTEAFF
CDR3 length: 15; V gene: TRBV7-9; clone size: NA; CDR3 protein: CASGAGRSGANVLTF
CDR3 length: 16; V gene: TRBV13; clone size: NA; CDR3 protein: CASSPRWTGYNSPLHF
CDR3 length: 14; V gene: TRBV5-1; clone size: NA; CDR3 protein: CASSLGLGPNEQYF
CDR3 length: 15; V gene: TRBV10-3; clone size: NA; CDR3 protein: CAISDPPADTDTQYF
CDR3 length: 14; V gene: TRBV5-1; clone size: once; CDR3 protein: CASSLLTGSAEAFF
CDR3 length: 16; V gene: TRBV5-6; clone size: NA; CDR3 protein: CASSFGGATSTYEQYF
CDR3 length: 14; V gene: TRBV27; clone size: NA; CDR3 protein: CASSFFTGQGEAFF
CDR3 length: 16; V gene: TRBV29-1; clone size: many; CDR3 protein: CSVEGQSILMNTEAFF
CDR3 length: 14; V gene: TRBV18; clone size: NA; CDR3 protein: CASSPGVGLNEQYF
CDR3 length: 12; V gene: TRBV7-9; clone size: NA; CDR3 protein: CASNEGGGEQFF
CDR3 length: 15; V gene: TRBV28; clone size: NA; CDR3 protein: CASRQGAGGNEKLFF
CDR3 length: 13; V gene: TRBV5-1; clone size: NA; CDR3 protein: CASSLAGTDTQYF
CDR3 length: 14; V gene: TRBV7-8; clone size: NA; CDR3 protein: CASSTTRGRTEAFF
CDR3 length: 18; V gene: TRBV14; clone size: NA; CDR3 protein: CASSPISALGGDKNIQYF
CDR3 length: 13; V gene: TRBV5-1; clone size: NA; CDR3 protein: CASSLALRTEAFF
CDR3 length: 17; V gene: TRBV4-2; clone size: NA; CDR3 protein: CASSQARGAGGPPEQYF
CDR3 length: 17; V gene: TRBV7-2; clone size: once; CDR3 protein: CASSLVFTGSSYNEQFF
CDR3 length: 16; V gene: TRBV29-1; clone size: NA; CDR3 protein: CSVEDLWDRGPNEQFF
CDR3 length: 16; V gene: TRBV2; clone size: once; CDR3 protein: CAIRGARGPGANVLTF
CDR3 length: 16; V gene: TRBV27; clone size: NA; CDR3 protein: CASSLLPGQGNTEAFF
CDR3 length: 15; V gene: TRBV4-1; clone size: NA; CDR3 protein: CASSQSGTPAYGYTF
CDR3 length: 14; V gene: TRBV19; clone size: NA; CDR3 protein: CASSSPGEQETQYF
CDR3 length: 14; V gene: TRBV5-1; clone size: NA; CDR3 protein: CASKNSGSPYEQYF
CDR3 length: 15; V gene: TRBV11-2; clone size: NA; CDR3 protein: CASSARLAGPYEQYF
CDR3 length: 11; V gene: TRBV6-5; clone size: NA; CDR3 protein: CASSWWGGEIF
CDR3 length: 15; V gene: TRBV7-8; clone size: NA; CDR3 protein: CASSRFGDQLVEQYF
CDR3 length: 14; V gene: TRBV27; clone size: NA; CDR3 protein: CASSKQGHTGELFF
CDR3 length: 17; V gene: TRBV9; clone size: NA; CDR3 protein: CASSVAGEGSGANVLTF
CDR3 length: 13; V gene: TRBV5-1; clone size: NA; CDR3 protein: CASRHTGGTEAFF
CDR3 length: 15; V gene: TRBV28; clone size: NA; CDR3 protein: CASSSPPGGGTEAFF
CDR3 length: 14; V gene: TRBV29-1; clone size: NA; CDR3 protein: CSVGLGSSYNEQFF
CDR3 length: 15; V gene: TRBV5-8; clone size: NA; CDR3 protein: CASSYPTGGNEKLFF
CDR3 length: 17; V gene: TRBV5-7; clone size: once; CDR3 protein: CASSFLEGASSGNTIYF
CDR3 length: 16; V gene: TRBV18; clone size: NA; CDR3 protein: CASSPPRFQGDQPQHF
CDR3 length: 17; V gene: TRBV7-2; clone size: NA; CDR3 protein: CASSLVNPITYNSPLHF
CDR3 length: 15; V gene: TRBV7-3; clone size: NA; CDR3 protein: CASSLGPTRQETQYF
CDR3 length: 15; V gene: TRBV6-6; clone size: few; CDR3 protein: CASRKYPDSNYGYTF
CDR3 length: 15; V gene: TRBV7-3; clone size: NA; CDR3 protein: CASSLTRVAYNEQFF
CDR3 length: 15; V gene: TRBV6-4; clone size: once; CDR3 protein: CASSRTFRSYNEQFF